Listed here is a single T cell receptor (beta chain). Libraries were prepared by immunoSEQ multiplex PCR; TCRdb keeps only in-frame clonotypes and omits some of them. The table records about 160,000 clones, roughly 90% of them present only once. The data derive from a study of control samples from healthy donors and cancer patients. Looked up from germline, CDR1 is SEHNR and CDR2 is FQNEAQ (reference sequence). The CDR3 totals 13 residues. Trimming took off 10 bases at V and 0 bases at J, with 12 bases between the two ends. The sequenced material came from blood. The rearrangement links TRBV7-9 to TRBJ1-1, with a possible D match to TRBD1 (6 bases). The TCR was taken from a man aged 25 to 40 in good health. CDR3 region: CATQGIMNTEAFF. The CDR3 DNA reads as TGTGCCACCCAGGGGATTATGAACACTGAAGCTTTCTTT.